One and the same sample provided the 24 T cell receptor beta chains below, sequenced in a study of shared clonotypes between healthy human individuals. Method: immunoSEQ multiplex PCR; TCRdb's copy keeps in-frame clones and lacks some. The top ten hold about 0.35% of the sample, which has roughly 1.4 million clones, approximately 98.5% seen once. The sequencing input was naive CD4+ T cells sorted from blood. As for subset: CD45RA+ positively selected. These receptors all stem from a man aged 30-40 years in good health.

This chain uses TRBV6-1 with TRBJ2-5; weak D call: TRBD2 (6 bases). The CDR3 sequence is 14 residues long. With 1 base removed from V and 4 bases from J, the gap between germline ends came to 10 bases. In germline, CDR1 is MNHNS, CDR2 SASEGT. Here the CDR3 reads CASSEVSGAETQYF. CDR3 nucleotides: TGTGCCAGCAGTGAAGTGTCGGGAGCAGAGACCCAGTACTTC.

The chain uses TRBV28 and TRBJ2-6, with D unresolved. The CDR3 is 17 residues long. Germline V gene lookup returns CDR1 MDHEN and CDR2 SYDVKM. V dropped 6 bases and J dropped 0 bases, with 15 bases sitting between them. CDR3 region: CASRLRTVFSGANVLTF. As DNA, the CDR3 is TGTGCCAGCAGATTACGTACAGTCTTCTCTGGGGCCAACGTCCTGACTTTC.

This clone was found many times. V is TRBV19 and J is TRBJ2-5; D unclear. The V gene's germline CDR1 is LNHDA and CDR2 SQIVND (reference sequence). This CDR3 spans 13 amino acids. V lost 4 bases, J lost 6 bases, and 12 bases lay in between. CDR3 protein: CASSSGPQQTQYF. The CDR3 DNA sequence: TGTGCCAGTAGTAGTGGCCCCCAGCAGACCCAGTACTTC.

V usage is TRBV11-2 and J usage is TRBJ2-7; 8 nucleotides line up with TRBD1. Germline CDR1 SGHAT, CDR2 FQNNGV. The CDR3 consists of 16 residues. After removal of 5 bases from V and 3 bases from J, the junction contained 12 bases not matched to a gene. In nucleotides, the CDR3 is TGTGCCAGCAGCCTCGGACCCCCCGGACAGGGCTACGAGCAGTACTTC. It translates to CASSLGPPGQGYEQYF.

This chain connects TRBV7-9 to TRBJ2-1; D not resolved. V was trimmed by 5 bases and J by 0 bases, leaving 14 bases between them. The CDR3 consists of 16 residues. Germline CDR1 is SEHNR and CDR2 is FQNEAQ (reference sequence). The CDR3 reads CASSPARPSSYNEQFF. CDR3 sequence (DNA): TGTGCCAGCAGCCCCGCTCGGCCTAGCTCCTACAATGAGCAGTTCTTC. Together with reference TRBV7-9 and TRBJ2-1, the CDR3 gives the full variable domain: DTGVSQNPRHKITKRGQNVTFRCDPISEHNRLYWYRQTLGQGPEFLTYFQNEAQLEKSRLLSDRFSAERPKGSFSTLEIQRTEQGDSAMYLCASSPARPSSYNEQFFGPGTRLTVL.

The chain recombines TRBV6-1 with TRBJ2-1; 9 nucleotides align to TRBD2. Germline trimming cut 5 bases from V and 6 bases from J; bases unmatched to any gene: 5. CDR3 size: 14 residues. In germline, CDR1 is MNHNS, CDR2 SASEGT. CDR3 sequence (DNA): TGTGCCAGCAGTTTTGGACTAGCGCTCAATGAGCAGTTCTTC. Translation: CASSFGLALNEQFF.

In this sample, this clone turned up once. The chain is built from TRBV11-2 and TRBJ2-1; 12 bases fit TRBD2. This CDR3 contains 16 residues. After removal of 6 bases from V and 6 bases from J, the junction contained 9 bases not matched to a gene. The germline V gene has CDR1 SGHAT and CDR2 FQNNGV. CDR3 DNA sequence: TGTGCCAGCAGTAGACTAGCGGGAGTAATTAGCAATGAGCAGTTCTTC. Translated: CASSRLAGVISNEQFF. Full variable domain (outside the CDR3, taken from reference TRBV11-2 and TRBJ2-1): EAGVAQSPRYKIIEKRQSVAFWCNPISGHATLYWYQQILGQGPKLLIQFQNNGVVDDSQLPKDRFSAERLKGVDSTLKIQPAKLEDSAVYLCASSRLAGVISNEQFFGPGTRLTVL.

The chain has TRBV5-4 and TRBJ1-1; D call uncertain. Trimming shortened V by 5 bases and J by 0 bases, and 8 bases separated the two germline ends. Germline lookup yields CDR1 SGHNT and CDR2 YYREEE (reference sequence). This CDR3 is built from 13 residues. CDR3 DNA sequence: TGTGCCAGCAGTTACGGATTGAACACTGAAGCTTTCTTT. Its translation: CASSYGLNTEAFF.

The V and J genes are TRBV15 and TRBJ2-7; a possible D gene is TRBD2 (5 bases). This CDR3 region has 15 residues. Trimming removed 0 bases from V and 2 bases from J, with 11 bases in between. Germline assignment: CDR1 LNHNV and CDR2 YYDKDF (reference sequence). CDR3 coding DNA: TGTGCCACCAGCAGAGATGAGGGCCTTACCTACGAGCAGTACTTC. Its protein product is CATSRDEGLTYEQYF.

This chain uses TRBV5-6 with TRBJ1-5; D may be TRBD1 (6 bases). V gave up 0 bases and J gave up 7 bases, with 11 bases separating them. The CDR3 has 14 amino acids. Germline assignment: CDR1 SGHDT and CDR2 YYEEEE. The CDR3 DNA is TGTGCCAGCAGCTTGGGACAGGTTTCCCAGCCCCAGCATTTT. Its translation: CASSLGQVSQPQHF.

The rearrangement joins TRBV6-5 to TRBJ2-7; 7 positions match TRBD1. Germline assignment: CDR1 MNHEY and CDR2 SVGAGI. V dropped 8 bases and J dropped 4; count of bases not matched to a gene: 5. The CDR3 is 12 amino acids. CDR3 nucleotides: TGTGCCAGCGGGACAGCCGTTTACGAGCAGTACTTC. Its translation is CASGTAVYEQYF.

V usage is TRBV6-1 and J usage is TRBJ2-1; no firm D call. The CDR3 is made up of 15 amino acids. Trimming cost V 4 bases and J 4 bases, with 14 bases left between them. The germline CDR1 and CDR2 sequences are MNHNS and SASEGT. The DNA for the CDR3 is TGTGCCAGCAGTGCCTTGGTCATCACTTACAATGAGCAGTTCTTC. Protein: CASSALVITYNEQFF.

The V call is TRBV6-6, the J call TRBJ2-2; 10 bases line up with TRBD2. Trimming took 3 bases from V and 3 from J; bases not matched to a gene: 4. Germline lookup yields CDR1 MNHNY and CDR2 SVGAGI (reference sequence). This CDR3 has 16 residues. This chain's CDR3 is CASSYYGLADTGELFF. The CDR3 nucleotides are TGTGCCAGCAGTTATTATGGACTAGCGGACACCGGGGAGCTGTTTTTT.

This sequence joins TRBV7-2 and TRBJ2-7; perhaps D is TRBD1 or TRBD2 (5 bases each). The V and J ends lost 5 bases and 6 bases respectively, with 17 bases between them. Germline V CDR1 and CDR2: SGHTA, FQGNSA. CDR3 length equals 14 residues. This chain's CDR3 is CASSPGHHRSEQYF. The CDR3 bases are TGTGCCAGCAGCCCGGGGCACCACCGATCCGAGCAGTACTTC.

This clone was detected once. Distinct nucleotide sequences in the sample also encode this CDR3. The CDR3 is CASSLELNTEAFF. DNA of the CDR3: TGTGCCAGCAGCTTAGAACTGAACACTGAAGCTTTCTTT. The chain links TRBV7-9 to TRBJ1-1, with D uncertain. The germline V gene has CDR1 SEHNR and CDR2 FQNEAQ (reference sequence). Trimming took off 1 base at V and 0 bases at J, with 3 bases between the two ends. CDR3 length: 13 amino acids.

The J gene is TRBJ1-2, the V gene TRBV27; TRBD1 aligns across 7 bases. The germline V gene has CDR1 MNHEY and CDR2 SMNVEV (reference sequence). This CDR3 is 14 amino acids long. J gave up 7 bases and V 6 bases, and 11 bases lay outside the gene matches. The CDR3 DNA follows: TGTGCCAGCAGCCCGGGACAGTCAGTAGGTGGCTACACCTTC. Its protein is CASSPGQSVGGYTF.

The gene calls are TRBV20-1 and TRBJ1-1; tentatively, D is TRBD1 (6 bases). The CDR3 is 11 residues long. V was clipped by 2 bases and J by 9 bases, with 10 bases between them. Germline-derived CDR1 and CDR2 are DFQATT and SNEGSKA (reference sequence). The CDR3 is CSARKQGKAFF. In DNA form, the CDR3 reads TGCAGTGCTAGAAAACAGGGTAAAGCTTTCTTT.

The chain couples TRBV9 to TRBJ2-3; TRBD2 is a possible D gene (6 bases). Trimming pared 0 bases from V and 6 bases from J, leaving 14 bases between. The CDR3 is made up of 15 amino acids. CDR1 SGDLS and CDR2 YYNGEE come from the germline V gene. The CDR3 DNA reads TGTGCCAGCAGCGTAGGACTAGGCGTCGCGGATACGCAGTATTTT. Translated: CASSVGLGVADTQYF.

The V and J genes are TRBV5-5 and TRBJ1-1; a weak D match, TRBD1 (5 bases). CDR1 is SGHKS and CDR2 is YYEKEE in the germline V gene (reference sequence). This CDR3 is built from 16 residues. V was trimmed by 0 bases and J by 4 bases, leaving 16 bases between them. The CDR3 is CASSLVPTDYGTEAFF. The CDR3 DNA follows: TGTGCCAGCAGCTTGGTACCGACAGATTACGGCACTGAAGCTTTCTTT. The full variable domain, in which reference TRBV5-5 and TRBJ1-1 provide the parts outside the CDR3, is DAGVTQSPTHLIKTRGQQVTLRCSPISGHKSVSWYQQVLGQGPQFIFQYYEKEERGRGNFPDRFSARQFPNYSSELNVNALLLGDSALYLCASSLVPTDYGTEAFFGQGTRLTVV.

The chain combines TRBV5-1 with TRBJ2-1; D is unclear. CDR3 size: 13 residues. Trimming took off 8 bases at V and 0 bases at J, with 9 bases between the two ends. The germline CDR1 and CDR2 sequences are SGHRS and YFSETQ. The CDR3 protein is CASGQVSYNEQFF. CDR3 DNA sequence: TGCGCCAGTGGGCAGGTCTCCTACAATGAGCAGTTCTTC.

The chain is built from TRBV11-2 and TRBJ2-1; 8 bases agree with TRBD2. Per the germline V gene, CDR1 is SGHAT and CDR2 is FQNNGV. This CDR3 has 17 amino acids. Trimming removed 4 bases from V and 5 bases from J; junction bases left unmatched: 13. The CDR3 DNA reads TGTGCCAGCAGCTCCCCGCGCGGGAGGCCAGGGAACAATGAGCAGTTCTTC. This sequence encodes CASSSPRGRPGNNEQFF. Combining the CDR3 with reference TRBV11-2 and TRBJ2-1 gives the whole variable domain EAGVAQSPRYKIIEKRQSVAFWCNPISGHATLYWYQQILGQGPKLLIQFQNNGVVDDSQLPKDRFSAERLKGVDSTLKIQPAKLEDSAVYLCASSSPRGRPGNNEQFFGPGTRLTVL.

J is TRBJ1-4 and V is TRBV7-9; no definite D call. The CDR3 totals 15 residues. Germline assignment: CDR1 SEHNR and CDR2 FQNEAQ (reference sequence). V shed 6 bases and J shed 7 bases, with 18 bases lying between them. The CDR3 loop is CASSLWGGSPEKLFF. The CDR3 nucleotides read TGTGCCAGCAGTCTATGGGGTGGATCCCCTGAAAAACTGTTTTTT.

J is TRBJ2-3 and V is TRBV29-1, with 10 bases fitting TRBD2. The CDR3 covers 15 residues. Germline CDR1 is SQVTM and CDR2 is ANQGSEA. V was pared by 7 bases and J by 3 bases, with 10 bases of the junction left unmatched. Here the CDR3 DNA reads TGCAGCGCCCAACCTAGCGGGAGAGGGACAGATACGCAGTATTTT. Residues: CSAQPSGRGTDTQYF.

The count of this clone is one. The CDR3, as DNA: TGTGCCAGCAGTCGAGCGGGAGAATCTTCCTACGAGCAGTACTTC. This sequence encodes CASSRAGESSYEQYF. This chain uses TRBV6-1 with TRBJ2-7; 8 bases line up with TRBD2. Germline V gene data show CDR1 as MNHNS and CDR2 as SASEGT. V dropped 5 bases and J dropped 1; count of bases not matched to a gene: 7. CDR3 size: 15 residues.